Listed below are T cell receptor beta chains from one sample, sequenced in a study of blood T cell repertoires in COVID-19. Measured with immunoSEQ multiplex PCR; TCRdb has only the in-frame clones, and not every one. The sample lists more than 300,000 clones; more than 75% were seen once. The specimen sequenced was PBMCs or T cells enriched from blood (not recorded which). These receptors were collected from a young woman who had recovered from COVID-19. The CDR3 runs from the conserved cysteine through the conserved F or W. D genes are given only for firm matches. Part of the rows lack a size; the others show once, few, many or a class for expanded clones.

TGTGCCAGCAGCTTCAGGGGAAACACCGGGGAGCTGTTTTTT | CASSFRGNTGELFF | TRBJ2-2 | - | - | TRBV11-3
TGTGCCAGCAGCGCTAGCGGGGGAGGGGAGCAGTACTTC | CASSASGGGEQYF | TRBJ2-7 | TRBD2 | - | TRBV7-6
TGCACCAGCAGCCATCTCGAGGGACAGGGGGCCCGCGGGTATGGCTACACCTTC | CTSSHLEGQGARGYGYTF | TRBJ1-2 | - | - | TRBV1
TGTGCCAGCAGTTTCTCGGTGACGGGGAACACTGAAGCTTTCTTT | CASSFSVTGNTEAFF | TRBJ1-1 | - | - | TRBV27
TGTGCCAGCAGCCAATGGGGACAGGGGGCCTCTGGGGCCAACGTCCTGACTTTC | CASSQWGQGASGANVLTF | TRBJ2-6 | TRBD1 | - | TRBV3-1/TRBV3-2
TGTGCCAGCAGCAGGAGAGGCATTACCTACGAGCAGTACTTC | CASSRRGITYEQYF | TRBJ2-7 | - | - | TRBV5-8
TGTGCCAGCAGTTTCGGGGCGGGGACAGGGGACCACGAGCAGTACTTC | CASSFGAGTGDHEQYF | TRBJ2-7 | TRBD1 | - | TRBV27
TGTGCCTGGAGTGTCCAGAGACTTATCAACTATGGCTACACCTTC | CAWSVQRLINYGYTF | TRBJ1-2 | - | - | TRBV30
TGTGCCACCAGTGAGACAGGAAGCTATGGCTACACCTTC | CATSETGSYGYTF | TRBJ1-2 | - | - | TRBV24-1
TGCGCCAGCAGCTCGACAGGGTCGGGGGAGCAGTACTTC | CASSSTGSGEQYF | TRBJ2-7 | TRBD1 | - | TRBV5-1
TGTGCCAGTAGCTCACAGGGGTATACGCAGTATTTT | CASSSQGYTQYF | TRBJ2-3 | TRBD1 | - | TRBV19
TGCGCCAGCAGTCCGTCGCGGGGGAGCACAGATACGCAGTATTTT | CASSPSRGSTDTQYF | TRBJ2-3 | TRBD2 | - | TRBV4-1
TGTGCCAGCAGCTTGGACGGGAGACTCACCTACGAGCAGTACTTC | CASSLDGRLTYEQYF | TRBJ2-7 | - | - | TRBV5-4
TGTGCCTGGAGTATCGGACTAGCGGGAACAGATACGCAGTATTTT | CAWSIGLAGTDTQYF | TRBJ2-3 | TRBD2 | - | TRBV30
TGTGCCTGGAGTGTAGGGGCAGGGGCAGGAGAGACCCAGTACTTC | CAWSVGAGAGETQYF | TRBJ2-5 | - | once | TRBV30
TGTGCCAGCAGCTTGCCGAGGGGGAGTGAAAAACTGTTTTTT | CASSLPRGSEKLFF | TRBJ1-4 | - | - | TRBV7-9
TGTGCCAGCAGCGGATACTCCGGGACTAGCGGGATGGTTACAGATACGCAGTATTTT | CASSGYSGTSGMVTDTQYF | TRBJ2-3 | TRBD2 | - | TRBV9
TGTGCCAGCAGTGAATCAGGGGGACAAGAGACCCAGTACTTC | CASSESGGQETQYF | TRBJ2-5 | TRBD1 | - | TRBV6-1
TGTGCCAGCAGTAGGACAGGGGTCACAGATACGCAGTATTTT | CASSRTGVTDTQYF | TRBJ2-3 | TRBD1 | - | TRBV27
TGTGCCAGCAGCCTGGACAGGTCCGTCGCTGGAAACACCATATATTTT | CASSLDRSVAGNTIYF | TRBJ1-3 | TRBD1 | once | TRBV5-5
TGCGCCAGCAGGAGGGGACAAAATAATTCACCCCTCCACTTT | CASRRGQNNSPLHF | TRBJ1-6 | - | - | TRBV5-1
TGTGCCAGCAGTTTAGAGGCCGGGACAGGACCCTACGAGCAGTACTTC | CASSLEAGTGPYEQYF | TRBJ2-7 | TRBD1 | - | TRBV27
TGTGCCAGCAACACGAACAGGGTGGGGAATTCACCCCTCCACTTT | CASNTNRVGNSPLHF | TRBJ1-6 | - | - | TRBV6-5
TGTGCCAGCAGTCCGGGACACAGGGATTCACCCCTCCACTTT | CASSPGHRDSPLHF | TRBJ1-6 | - | - | TRBV3-1/TRBV3-2
TGTGCCAGCAGCGCTAACACAGATACGCAGTATTTT | CASSANTDTQYF | TRBJ2-3 | - | - | TRBV9
TGTGCCAGCAGCTTAGAAGGGGAGGGGAACACTGAAGCTTTCTTT | CASSLEGEGNTEAFF | TRBJ1-1 | - | - | TRBV13
TGTGCTAGTGGGGGGGACAGGTCGCTGCATAGCAATCAGCCCCAGCATTTT | CASGGDRSLHSNQPQHF | TRBJ1-5 | TRBD1 | - | TRBV12-5
TGCGCCAGCAGCTTGGTTTCCGGGACACCCGGGGACGAGCAGTACTTC | CASSLVSGTPGDEQYF | TRBJ2-7 | - | once | TRBV5-1
TGTGCCAGCAGCTCCCTGGACAGTATGAGGGCTGAAGCTTTCTTT | CASSSLDSMRAEAFF | TRBJ1-1 | - | - | TRBV7-6
TGTGCCAGCAGTGTACTGACAGGGGCTAGGGACTATGGCTACACCTTC | CASSVLTGARDYGYTF | TRBJ1-2 | TRBD1 | - | TRBV28
TGTGCCAGCAGTTCCCAACAGGGGGCGAACACTGAAGCTTTCTTT | CASSSQQGANTEAFF | TRBJ1-1 | TRBD1 | once | TRBV6-5
TGTGCCAGCAGTGTAACGGGACAGTACTCTGGAAACACCATATATTTT | CASSVTGQYSGNTIYF | TRBJ1-3 | TRBD1 | - | TRBV6-1
TGCGCCAGCAGCTTTCGTCGCGGGGGGCCGCCTTGGACAGATACGCAGTATTTT | CASSFRRGGPPWTDTQYF | TRBJ2-3 | TRBD2 | - | TRBV5-1
TGTGCCAGTTCGACTAGGGCAACAGATACGCAGTATTTT | CASSTRATDTQYF | TRBJ2-3 | - | - | TRBV19
TGTGCCAGCAGTGTAGGGGTTAGCAATCAGCCCCAGCATTTT | CASSVGVSNQPQHF | TRBJ1-5 | - | - | TRBV2
TGCGCCAGCAGACTCTCCCGGCTAGCGGGTACCGGGGAGCTGTTTTTT | CASRLSRLAGTGELFF | TRBJ2-2 | TRBD2 | - | TRBV5-1
TGTGCCAGCAGTGAAGGCCAGGGTAACACCGGGGAGCTGTTTTTT | CASSEGQGNTGELFF | TRBJ2-2 | - | - | TRBV2
TGTGCCTGGAGTGGGGGAGGGGGAGAGACCCAGTACTTC | CAWSGGGGETQYF | TRBJ2-5 | - | - | TRBV30
TGTGCCAGCAGTTCCCCTAATCGGGAAAAACTGTTTTTT | CASSSPNREKLFF | TRBJ1-4 | - | few | TRBV28
TGTGCCAGCAGCGCCCCCGGGACAGGGGACTACGAGCAGTACTTC | CASSAPGTGDYEQYF | TRBJ2-7 | TRBD1 | - | TRBV9
TGTGCCAGCACCCAACAGGGGGGTTTATATGGCTACACCTTC | CASTQQGGLYGYTF | TRBJ1-2 | TRBD1 | once | TRBV6-6
TGTGCCAGCAGTGAAAGTCTGCAGAATTCACCCCTCCACTTT | CASSESLQNSPLHF | TRBJ1-6 | - | - | TRBV6-1
TGTGCCTGGACAGGGGGGTCAGCTAATGAAAAACTGTTTTTT | CAWTGGSANEKLFF | TRBJ1-4 | TRBD1 | - | TRBV30
TGTGCCAGCAGTTCACCGGGCAATGAGCAGTTCTTC | CASSSPGNEQFF | TRBJ2-1 | - | - | TRBV27
TGTGCCAGCAGCTTGGGTGGACAGGGTCGGAACTATGGCTACACCTTC | CASSLGGQGRNYGYTF | TRBJ1-2 | TRBD1 | - | TRBV5-5
TGTGCCAGCAGCCAAGGAGGTGTAGTACAGCCCCAGCATTTT | CASSQGGVVQPQHF | TRBJ1-5 | - | - | TRBV3-1/TRBV3-2
TGTGCCAGCAGTTTTACGGACACTGAAGCTTTCTTT | CASSFTDTEAFF | TRBJ1-1 | - | - | TRBV6-6
TGTGCCAGCAGCTTGGTTACCGGGTCTGAAGCTTTCTTT | CASSLVTGSEAFF | TRBJ1-1 | - | - | TRBV5-4
TGTGCCAGCAGTTACCGGACAGGCTCCTACGAGCAGTACTTC | CASSYRTGSYEQYF | TRBJ2-7 | TRBD1 | - | TRBV6-5
TGTGCCAGCTCACCACGGGGGACAGAAAACAATGAGCAGTTCTTC | CASSPRGTENNEQFF | TRBJ2-1 | TRBD1 | - | TRBV18
TGTGCCAGCAGCTTAGTGATGGCGAACACTGAAGCTTTCTTT | CASSLVMANTEAFF | TRBJ1-1 | - | - | TRBV7-9
TGTGCCAGCAGCTTGGGTTCTCCCGGGACAGGGATCAATCAGCCCCAGCATTTT | CASSLGSPGTGINQPQHF | TRBJ1-5 | TRBD1 | - | TRBV5-5
TGCGCCAGCAGGGCAGGGATCGGAGAACCCCTCCACTTT | CASRAGIGEPLHF | TRBJ1-6 | - | - | TRBV10-2
TGTGCCAGCAGTCCCCGCCGGGGGCTGTTTTTT | CASSPRRGLFF | TRBJ1-4 | - | once | TRBV12-3/TRBV12-4
TGTGCCAGCACCCGGGTAGGGGGCGCGATCTCTGGAAACACCATATATTTT | CASTRVGGAISGNTIYF | TRBJ1-3 | TRBD1 | - | TRBV28
TGTGCCTGGAGCGGGTCGGAGGTAAAACTGTTTTTT | CAWSGSEVKLFF | TRBJ1-4 | - | - | TRBV30
TGTGCCAGCAGTCGTAGAAGACCCCTCGGGGACACCGGGGAGCTGTTTTTT | CASSRRRPLGDTGELFF | TRBJ2-2 | - | - | TRBV6-6
TGTGCCATCAGTGAGTCAGGTGGCGGGAGTGGGTCCAAAAACATTCAGTACTTC | CAISESGGGSGSKNIQYF | TRBJ2-4 | TRBD2 | - | TRBV10-3
TGTGCCAGCAGCTTAATTGGAGGGAATTCACCCCTCCACTTT | CASSLIGGNSPLHF | TRBJ1-6 | - | - | TRBV7-3